One T cell receptor beta chain is described in this entry. Its antigen is not identified. V was pared by 4 bases and J by 6 bases, with 8 bases of the junction left unmatched. The CDR3 is 15 residues long. CDR1 and CDR2 (germline): SEHNR, FQNEAQ (reference sequence). This sample is drawn from a study of shared clonotypes between healthy human individuals. Whole-study findings and limits: The authors sampled blood alone, and tissue repertoires likely differ. Expectations were that clonotype sharing among donors would be affected by sequencing depth.

Profiling relied on immunoSEQ multiplex PCR, and the TCRdb table lists in-frame clones only, not all of them. The table has 760,000 or so clones, about 97% seen once. Terminally differentiated effector memory CD45RA+ cells were excluded from the naive CD8 cells, which were CD45RO-negative and positively selected for CCR7. This TCR was sampled from a man aged 25 to 40 in good health. Input material: naive CD8+ T cells sorted from blood. The genes are TRBV7-9 and TRBJ2-3; 9 bases map to TRBD1. CDR3 bases: TGTGCCAGCAGCTGGAAAGACAGGGGGTCCGATACGCAGTATTTT. This sequence encodes CASSWKDRGSDTQYF.